This entry features one TCR beta chain sequence. The junction does not match germline at one end; this may be a read error. Original analysis: Cell counts per sample came from amplifying reference gene primers. TCRdb keeps only in-frame clones here, not all; method: immunoSEQ multiplex PCR. V and J calls and clone size are copied from that table; D and trimming were computed from the DNA. The table has roughly 380,000 clones, about nine tenths seen once. This entry is derived from a study of blood T cell repertoires in COVID-19. Study as a whole: T cells, B-cell-depleted T cells, or PBMCs supplied cDNA or gDNA.

CDR1 is SGHTA, CDR2 FQGTGA, per germline. This CDR3 is built from 14 residues. The receptor comes from a middle-aged woman with COVID-19, enrolled during active disease. Material: peripheral blood. The chain has TRBV7-3 and TRBJ2-1; 7 nucleotides match TRBD2. The CDR3 region is CASSLMRDYSEQFF. For the CDR3, the DNA is TGTGCCAGCAGCTTAATGCGGGACTACAGTGAGCAGTTCTTC. The full variable domain, completed using reference TRBV7-3 and TRBJ2-1, is GAGVSQTPSNKVTEKGKYVELRCDPISGHTALYWYRQSLGQGPEFLIYFQGTGAADDSGLPNDRFFAVRPEGSVSTLKIQRTERGDSAVYLCASSLMRDYSEQFFGPGTRLTVL.